These T cell receptor beta chains were read from a single sample in a study of CD8 T cells in ankylosing spondylitis. TCRdb recomputed calls from the 5' RACE reads with MiXCR, one row per CDR3 protein. This table has 250,000 or so distinct CDR3 sequences, around a tenth appearing once. Sequenced material: blood, either unsorted or a sorted T cell fraction (not recorded which). The receptors stem from a male donor with ankylosing spondylitis or in good health (not recorded which). CDR3s include the opening cysteine and the closing phenylalanine or tryptophan. Each record gives: clone size, V gene, D gene, J gene, CDR3 DNA, CDR3 protein. D genes are given only for firm matches. Size tells how often a clone was seen (once, few, many) or the class of an expanded clone, and some rows leave it out.

many	TRBV6-1	TRBD2	TRBJ2-1	TGTGCCAGCAGCGCTTCCTTAGCGGGGGGATACAATGAGCAGTTCTTC	CASSASLAGGYNEQFF
many	TRBV5-1	TRBD1	TRBJ1-2	TGCGCCAGCAGCTTGGATGATGGGACAGGGAATGGCTACACCTTC	CASSLDDGTGNGYTF
NA	TRBV5-6	TRBD1	TRBJ2-5	TGTGCCAGCAGCACCCAGTATGGGACAGCGCAAGAGACCCAGTACTTC	CASSTQYGTAQETQYF
many	TRBV10-3	TRBD2	TRBJ2-3	TGTGCCATCGCGGGGGACCTCACAGATACGCAGTATTTT	CAIAGDLTDTQYF
few	TRBV18	NA	TRBJ1-1	TGTGCCAGCTCACCACGAACAGAGGATCTGGGCACTGAAGCTTTCTTT	CASSPRTEDLGTEAFF
many	TRBV5-1	NA	TRBJ2-3	TGCGCCAGCAGCTTACGTGGGGGAACAGATACGCAGTATTTT	CASSLRGGTDTQYF
many	TRBV5-1	NA	TRBJ1-3	TGCGCCAGCAGCCTCGGCATCTCTGGAAACACCATATATTTT	CASSLGISGNTIYF
many	TRBV4-1	TRBD2	TRBJ2-3	TGCGCCAGCAGCCAAGCGGGGCCGGCGGGGGAGGTTATAGATACGCAGTATTTT	CASSQAGPAGEVIDTQYF
few	TRBV2	NA	TRBJ2-3	TGTGCCACCAAAGATACGCAGTATTTT	CATKDTQYF
many	TRBV10-3	NA	TRBJ2-7	TGTGCCATCAGTGACCCCGAGACCTACGAGCAGTACTTC	CAISDPETYEQYF
many	TRBV5-1	NA	TRBJ2-7	TGCGCCAGCCGCCAGGACGAGGGTTCCGAGCAGTACTTC	CASRQDEGSEQYF
NA	TRBV2	TRBD1	TRBJ2-2	TGTGCCAGCGGTGACGGGACAGGGGACACCGGGGAGCTGTTTTTT	CASGDGTGDTGELFF
NA	TRBV4-1	TRBD1	TRBJ1-1	TGCTCCAGCAGATCACCGACAGGGGGCACTGAAGCTTTCTTT	CSSRSPTGGTEAFF
NA	TRBV28	NA	TRBJ1-2	TGTGCCAGCAGTCCGACTGATGACAGCTATGGCTACACCTTC	CASSPTDDSYGYTF
many	TRBV12-3/TRBV12-4	TRBD1	TRBJ2-1	TGTGCCAGCAGTCGTTCGGCGAGCGGGACAGGGATTGGGAATGAGCAGTTCTTC	CASSRSASGTGIGNEQFF
many	TRBV12-3/TRBV12-4	TRBD1	TRBJ2-7	TGTGCCAGCAGTCCCCGGTCCGGGACAGGTCTTTACGAGCAGTACTTC	CASSPRSGTGLYEQYF
few	TRBV28	TRBD1	TRBJ1-4	TGTGCCAGCAGCCCACAGGGGGTAGGTGAAAAACTGTTTTTT	CASSPQGVGEKLFF
many	TRBV28	TRBD2	TRBJ2-7	TGTGCCAGCACCGCCCCCGGACTAGCGGGAGTATCCTACGAGCAGTACTTC	CASTAPGLAGVSYEQYF
NA	TRBV20-1	NA	TRBJ2-2	TGCAGTGCTAGAGATCCTGGTTTGGGTCGAAGTGGCACCGGGGAGCTGTTTTTT	CSARDPGLGRSGTGELFF
many	TRBV5-1	NA	TRBJ2-3	TGCGCCAGCAGCTTGGCGGACAAACTTCCTCAGTATTTT	CASSLADKLPQYF
many	TRBV5-1	TRBD1	TRBJ2-7	TGCGCCAGCAGCTTGGACAGGGGGCAAGTATACGAGCAGTACTTC	CASSLDRGQVYEQYF
many	TRBV15	TRBD1	TRBJ2-1	TGTGCCACCAGCAGAGAGGACAGGGTGGGGAATGAGCAGTTCTTC	CATSREDRVGNEQFF
few	TRBV4-1	NA	TRBJ2-4	TGCGCCAGCAGCCAACTCTTCAGGGGAACGGCCAAAAACATTCAGTACTTC	CASSQLFRGTAKNIQYF
many	TRBV3-1	NA	TRBJ1-2	TGTGCCAGCAGCCCCCCCGAGGGAGGTAACTATGGCTACACCTTC	CASSPPEGGNYGYTF
NA	TRBV5-1	NA	TRBJ1-1	TGCGCCAGCAGCTTGAGAGAGATGAACACTGAAGCTTTCTTT	CASSLREMNTEAFF
few	TRBV12-3/TRBV12-4	TRBD2	TRBJ2-1	TGTGCCAGCAGTTCGTCCCTCGGGAGGGCCATCAATGAGCAGTTCTTC	CASSSSLGRAINEQFF
NA	TRBV11-2	NA	TRBJ1-1	TGTGCCAGCAGACCATCGGGCGGAAACACTGAAGCTTTCTTT	CASRPSGGNTEAFF
NA	TRBV3-1	TRBD2	TRBJ2-2	TGTGCCAGCAGCTTCGGGACTAGTGGGACCGGGGAGCTGTTTTTT	CASSFGTSGTGELFF
many	TRBV7-9	NA	TRBJ2-1	TGTGCCAGCAGCTTAGAAGGGACCGTTGAGCAGTTCTTC	CASSLEGTVEQFF
many	TRBV29-1	NA	TRBJ2-1	TGCAGCGTTCCGAACGCCGGAGAGCAGTTCTTC	CSVPNAGEQFF
many	TRBV5-1	TRBD1	TRBJ2-7	TGCGCCAGCAGCTATGGGACAGACTACGAGCAGTACTTC	CASSYGTDYEQYF
many	TRBV10-3	NA	TRBJ2-1	TGTGCCAGCCACCCCGCGGAATACAATGAGCAGTTCTTC	CASHPAEYNEQFF
NA	TRBV7-6	NA	TRBJ2-3	TGTGCCAGCAGCTTAGGGTTGGAGGGGACTACAGATACGCAGTATTTT	CASSLGLEGTTDTQYF
many	TRBV9	TRBD2	TRBJ2-1	TGTGCCAGCAGCGTAGGGCTAGCGGGGACCTACAATGAGCAGTTCTTC	CASSVGLAGTYNEQFF
many	TRBV5-1	TRBD2	TRBJ2-5	TGCGCCAGCAGCTTATCCGGACTAGCCCAAGAGACCCAGTACTTC	CASSLSGLAQETQYF
few	TRBV7-2	NA	TRBJ2-5	TGTGCCACCGGCTACAGGGACCTAGGGACCCAGTACTTC	CATGYRDLGTQYF
many	TRBV12-3/TRBV12-4	TRBD1	TRBJ2-7	TGTGCCAGCAGTTTTTGGGACAGGGGCGAGCAGTACTTC	CASSFWDRGEQYF
many	TRBV7-3	NA	TRBJ2-7	TGTGCCAGCAGCTTAACATCCTCGGATTACCACGAGCAGTACTTC	CASSLTSSDYHEQYF
many	TRBV27	NA	TRBJ2-7	TGTGCCAGCAGTCAGGGGTTACCGAGCTCCTACGAGCAGTACTTC	CASSQGLPSSYEQYF
many	TRBV7-2	NA	TRBJ2-5	TGTGCCAGCAGCGGCGACGGAGAGACCCAGTACTTC	CASSGDGETQYF
NA	TRBV7-9	TRBD1	TRBJ2-7	TGTGCCAGCAGCGGGGGACAGGGCCTTCTCGAGCAGTACTTC	CASSGGQGLLEQYF
NA	TRBV6-1	NA	TRBJ1-4	TGTGCCAGCAGTGGACAGGCCGGTGAAAAACTGTTTTTT	CASSGQAGEKLFF
many	TRBV5-1	TRBD1	TRBJ1-2	TGCGCCAGCAGCTTGGAGTCGAGGACAGGGAATGGCTACACCTTC	CASSLESRTGNGYTF
many	TRBV20-1	NA	TRBJ2-5	TGCAGTGCTAGTCCCGGGACTCTGTTGGAGACCCAGTACTTC	CSASPGTLLETQYF
many	TRBV10-3	TRBD1	TRBJ1-2	TGTGCCATCAGTGAGGACAGGGGAGGGAACTATGGCTACACCTTC	CAISEDRGGNYGYTF
many	TRBV5-1	NA	TRBJ2-1	TGCGCCAGCAGCTTGGCCTTGTCGGGAAAAGGCAATGAGCAGTTCTTC	CASSLALSGKGNEQFF
medium-sized	TRBV20-1	NA	TRBJ2-1	TGCAGTGCTAGAGATGGGGCTAGCGACAACAATGAGCAGTTCTTC	CSARDGASDNNEQFF
few	TRBV7-9	TRBD1	TRBJ2-1	TGTGCCAGCAGCTTACAGGGGGCGATTTACAATGAGCAGTTCTTC	CASSLQGAIYNEQFF
many	TRBV5-1	NA	TRBJ2-4	TGCGCCAGCAGCGCGAGGGGGGGACCGCCATTCCCTCAGTACTTC	CASSARGGPPFPQYF
NA	TRBV19	NA	TRBJ1-2	TGTGCCAGTAGTGGGCATTGGGGCTACACCTTC	CASSGHWGYTF
many	TRBV10-3	TRBD1	TRBJ2-2	TGTGCCATCAGGGGACAGGGGGCCGACACCGGGGAGCTGTTTTTT	CAIRGQGADTGELFF
many	TRBV20-1	NA	TRBJ2-6	TGCAGTGCTAGGACAGCTGGGGCCAACGTCCTGACTTTC	CSARTAGANVLTF
NA	TRBV9	NA	TRBJ2-5	TGTGCCAGCAGCGTAGTAGAGACCCAGTACTTC	CASSVVETQYF
many	TRBV6-5	TRBD1	TRBJ2-7	TGTGCCAGCAGTTTCGGGACAGGCCCAACCTACGAGCAGTACTTC	CASSFGTGPTYEQYF
many	TRBV12-3/TRBV12-4	NA	TRBJ2-3	TGTGCCAGCAGCCCACCCGAGGGGTCAGATACGCAGTATTTT	CASSPPEGSDTQYF
few	TRBV20-1	TRBD2	TRBJ2-3	TGCAGTGTCACAACTAGCGCAGATACGCAGTATTTT	CSVTTSADTQYF
few	TRBV5-1	NA	TRBJ1-2	TGCGCCAGCAGCTCCCGAGGGACGGAGATTAACTATGGCTACACCTTC	CASSSRGTEINYGYTF